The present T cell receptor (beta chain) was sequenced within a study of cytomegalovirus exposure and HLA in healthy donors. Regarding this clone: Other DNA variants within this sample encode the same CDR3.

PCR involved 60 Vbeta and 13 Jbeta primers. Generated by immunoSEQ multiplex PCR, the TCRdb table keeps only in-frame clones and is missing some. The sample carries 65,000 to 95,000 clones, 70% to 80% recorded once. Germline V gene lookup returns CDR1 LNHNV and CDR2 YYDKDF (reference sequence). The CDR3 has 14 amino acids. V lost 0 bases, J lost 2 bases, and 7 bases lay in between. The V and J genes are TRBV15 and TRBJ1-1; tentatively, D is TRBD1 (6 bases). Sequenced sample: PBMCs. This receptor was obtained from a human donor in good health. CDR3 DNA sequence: TGTGCCACCAGCAGAGACAGGGGTAACACTGAAGCTTTCTTT. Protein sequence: CATSRDRGNTEAFF.